This T cell receptor beta chain comes out of a study of CD8 T cells in ankylosing spondylitis. From the 5' RACE reads, TCRdb called clonotypes with MiXCR, one entry per CDR3 protein. The table has 250,000 to 400,000 distinct CDR3 sequences, around a tenth seen once; the top ten hold about a tenth. Looked up from germline, CDR1 is DFQATT and CDR2 is SNEGSKA (reference sequence). Losses at the gene ends were 5 bases for V and 4 bases for J; bases not matched to a gene: 10. This CDR3 spans 14 amino acids. This clonotype has more than one count but fewer than ten. This TCR came from a female donor with ankylosing spondylitis or in good health (not recorded which). The sample consisted of blood, either unsorted or a sorted T cell fraction (not recorded which). The chain joins TRBV20-1 to TRBJ2-7, with 8 bases lining up with TRBD1. The CDR3 DNA sequence: TGCAGTGCTCTCACCCGACAGGGGACATACGAGCAGTACTTC. This codes for CSALTRQGTYEQYF.